These 3 T cell receptor beta chains share one sample of origin, sequenced in a study of neurological immune-mediated disorders. TCRdb fed the 5' RACE reads into MiXCR, producing one record per CDR3 protein. The table records approximately 16,000 distinct CDR3 sequences, approximately 8.7% of them present only once. Sequenced sample: CD8+ T cells from blood. The receptors come from a man in his fifties in good health.

This clonotype was seen at least ten times. The chain combines TRBV11-2 with TRBJ2-7; TRBD1 might be the D (5 bases). Trimming removed 8 bases from V and 4 bases from J, with 21 bases in between. The CDR3 is made up of 15 amino acids. Per the germline V gene, CDR1 is SGHAT and CDR2 is FQNNGV. CDR3 nucleotides: TGTGCCAGCTCCGCATCCCCAGGACAAGGATACGAGCAGTACTTC. Translating gives CASSASPGQGYEQYF. Full variable domain (remainder filled in from reference TRBV11-2 and TRBJ2-7): EAGVAQSPRYKIIEKRQSVAFWCNPISGHATLYWYQQILGQGPKLLIQFQNNGVVDDSQLPKDRFSAERLKGVDSTLKIQPAKLEDSAVYLCASSASPGQGYEQYFGPGTRLTVT.

This clonotype showed up many times. This rearrangement joins TRBV7-9 to TRBJ2-1, with TRBD2 identical over 7 bases. There are 14 residues in the CDR3. Germline values: CDR1 SEHNR, CDR2 FQNEAQ (reference sequence). The V gene end was trimmed by 5 bases and the J gene end by 8 bases; junction bases not matched to a gene: 9. The CDR3 is CASSPTWGGDEQFF. The CDR3 DNA reads TGTGCCAGCAGCCCGACGTGGGGAGGGGATGAGCAGTTCTTC.

This clonotype appeared many times. The J gene is TRBJ2-7, the V gene TRBV7-2; TRBD2 aligns across 14 bases. This CDR3 region has 16 residues. Germline trimming cut 5 bases from V and 3 bases from J; bases unmatched to any gene: 6. Germline CDR1 SGHTA, CDR2 FQGNSA. The chain's CDR3 is CASSTHGTSGSYEQYF. The CDR3 DNA reads TGTGCCAGCAGCACCCACGGGACTAGCGGGAGCTACGAGCAGTACTTC. The full variable domain, with the rest looked up from reference TRBV7-2 and TRBJ2-7, is GAGVSQSPSNKVTEKGKDVELRCDPISGHTALYWYRQSLGQGLEFLIYFQGNSAPDKSGLPSDRFSAERTGGSVSTLTIQRTQQEDSAVYLCASSTHGTSGSYEQYFGPGTRLTVT.